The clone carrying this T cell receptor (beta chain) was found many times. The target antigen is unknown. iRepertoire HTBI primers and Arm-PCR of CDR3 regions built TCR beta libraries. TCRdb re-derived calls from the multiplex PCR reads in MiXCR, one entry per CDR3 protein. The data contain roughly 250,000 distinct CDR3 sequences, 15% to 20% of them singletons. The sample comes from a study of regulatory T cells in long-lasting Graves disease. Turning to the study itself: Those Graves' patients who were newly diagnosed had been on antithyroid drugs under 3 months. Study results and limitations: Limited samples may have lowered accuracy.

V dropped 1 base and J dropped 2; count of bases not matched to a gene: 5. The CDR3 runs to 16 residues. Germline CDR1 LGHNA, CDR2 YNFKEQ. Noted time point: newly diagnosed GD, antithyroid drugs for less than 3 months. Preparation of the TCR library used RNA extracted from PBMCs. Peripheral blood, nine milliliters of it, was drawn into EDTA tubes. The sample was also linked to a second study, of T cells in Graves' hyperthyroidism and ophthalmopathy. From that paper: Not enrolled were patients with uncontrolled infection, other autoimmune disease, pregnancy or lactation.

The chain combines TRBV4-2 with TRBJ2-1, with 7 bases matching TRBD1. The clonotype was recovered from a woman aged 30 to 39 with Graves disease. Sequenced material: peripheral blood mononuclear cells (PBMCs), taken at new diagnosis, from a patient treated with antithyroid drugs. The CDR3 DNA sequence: TGTGCCAGCAGCCAAGGGAGACAGGGCCCCTACAATGAGCAGTTCTTC. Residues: CASSQGRQGPYNEQFF.